The rows below give T cell receptor beta chains drawn from one sample of a study of T-cell memory formation after mild COVID-19. One entry per CDR3 protein, called by TCRdb with MiXCR from the 5' RACE reads. The data hold roughly 200,000 distinct CDR3 sequences, with about a fifth observed a single time. Sequencing was carried out using PBMCs or a T cell subset sorted from them (not recorded which). Every receptor here comes from an adult woman who had mild COVID-19 (a few samples of this study predate the infection). Cell type and time point are not known. Each CDR3 is given with its conserved first and last residue. D genes are given only for firm matches. Rows may omit the clone size; those that give it use once, few, many or a size class.

>TRBV18|TRBJ1-1|few|NA
TGTGCCAGCTCACCAGTCGGGGGTGACACTGAAGCTTTCTTT
CASSPVGGDTEAFF
>TRBV6-5|TRBJ2-1|few|TRBD2
TGTGCCAGCAGTTCGGGACTAGTTTGGTTCTTC
CASSSGLVWFF
>TRBV29-1|TRBJ2-3|few|NA
TGCAGCGTTAGAAAACTAGTTCGGGGGACAGATACGCAGTATTTT
CSVRKLVRGTDTQYF
>TRBV4-3|TRBJ2-1|NA|NA
TGCGCCAGCAGCCAAGAAGGCGGGCGGGCCAACTACAATGAGCAGTTCTTC
CASSQEGGRANYNEQFF
>TRBV4-3|TRBJ2-7|NA|NA
TGCGCCAGCAGCCAAGCTTCGAGCGGCTCCTACGAGCAGTACTTC
CASSQASSGSYEQYF
>TRBV12-3/TRBV12-4|TRBJ2-1|few|TRBD2
TGTGCCAGCAGTGAGACTAGCGGGAGTCCCAATGAGCAGTTCTTC
CASSETSGSPNEQFF
>TRBV6-2/TRBV6-3|TRBJ2-6|NA|NA
TGTGCCAGCAGTTCTCTCCTTTCTGGGGCCAACGTCCTGACTTTC
CASSSLLSGANVLTF
>TRBV20-1|TRBJ2-7|many|NA
TGCAGTGCTGTAGACCTATACGAGCAGTACTTC
CSAVDLYEQYF
>TRBV29-1|TRBJ2-7|few|TRBD2
TGCAGCGTTGAAGACGAGCGGGGGAGCTCCTACGAGCAGTACTTC
CSVEDERGSSYEQYF
>TRBV9|TRBJ2-3|few|TRBD2
TGTGCCAGCAGCGTAGCTCTCTGGGAGGGGAGCACAGATACGCAGTATTTT
CASSVALWEGSTDTQYF
>TRBV6-1|TRBJ1-5|NA|TRBD1
TGTGGCAGCAGTGAAACAGGGGGGGATCAGCCCCAGCATTTT
CGSSETGGDQPQHF
>TRBV24-1|TRBJ1-5|NA|TRBD1
TGTGCCACCGGGGACAGATCATATAGCAATCAGCCCCAGCATTTT
CATGDRSYSNQPQHF
>TRBV6-5|TRBJ1-6|NA|NA
TGTGCCAGCAGTTACTCTCAGAGCTCCTATAATTCACCCCTCCACTTT
CASSYSQSSYNSPLHF
>TRBV5-1|TRBJ2-7|medium-sized|NA
TGCGCCAGCAGCTTGTCACCAGGGGCCTACGAGCAGTACTTC
CASSLSPGAYEQYF
>TRBV7-3|TRBJ1-1|NA|NA
TGTGCCAGCAGCTTCCCGGGAATGGCTGAAGCTTTCTTT
CASSFPGMAEAFF
>TRBV5-6|TRBJ1-1|NA|NA
TGTGCCAGCAGCTTGGCCGGGGTTCACACTGAAGCTTTCTTT
CASSLAGVHTEAFF
>TRBV5-8|TRBJ2-1|few|NA
TGTGCCAGCAGCCCCCGTTTGCCGGGTGAGCAGTTCTTC
CASSPRLPGEQFF
>TRBV5-1|TRBJ2-1|few|TRBD1
TGCGCCAGCAGCTTGCACGGGACAGGGTACAATGAGCAGTTCTTC
CASSLHGTGYNEQFF
>TRBV5-1|TRBJ2-7|few|NA
TGCGCCAGCAGCCGGGACGGAGACGAGCAGTACTTC
CASSRDGDEQYF
>TRBV7-6|TRBJ2-5|NA|NA
TGTGCCAGCAGCCGGACGGGGGGCGAAGAGACCCAGTACTTC
CASSRTGGEETQYF
>TRBV5-5|TRBJ1-1|NA|NA
TGTGCCAGCAGCTTCCCGGCTCACGGCGCTTTCTTT
CASSFPAHGAFF
>TRBV24-1|TRBJ2-2|few|TRBD2
TGTGCCACCAGTGAGTTGACTAGCGGGAACACCGGGGAGCTGTTTTTT
CATSELTSGNTGELFF
>TRBV10-2|TRBJ2-5|few|NA
TGCGCCAGCAAACTATCGGGCGGGGATGAGACCCAGTACTTC
CASKLSGGDETQYF
>TRBV29-1|TRBJ2-2|NA|TRBD2
TGCAGCGTTGAGTTGGGCGTGACTAGCGGGAGTCTTGGCACCGGGGAGCTGTTTTTT
CSVELGVTSGSLGTGELFF
>TRBV27|TRBJ1-1|NA|NA
TGTGCCAGCAGTTTATCGGGGCAGGGGCTGAACACTGAAGCTTTCTTT
CASSLSGQGLNTEAFF
>TRBV28|TRBJ2-1|NA|TRBD2
TGTGCCAGCAATCAGCGGGGTACCTACAATGAGCAGTTCTTC
CASNQRGTYNEQFF
>TRBV9|TRBJ2-7|NA|TRBD2
TGTGCCAGCAGCGCAGGGGGGTCGCTAGCGGGATCGGGTGAGCAGTACTTC
CASSAGGSLAGSGEQYF
>TRBV21-1|TRBJ2-3|few|NA
TGTGCCAGCAGCAGCCCCGACAGGGACGCCGGAGATACGCAGTATTTT
CASSSPDRDAGDTQYF
>TRBV13|TRBJ2-7|NA|TRBD2
TGTGCCAGCAGCTTCTGGACTAGCGGCTACGAGCAGTACTTC
CASSFWTSGYEQYF